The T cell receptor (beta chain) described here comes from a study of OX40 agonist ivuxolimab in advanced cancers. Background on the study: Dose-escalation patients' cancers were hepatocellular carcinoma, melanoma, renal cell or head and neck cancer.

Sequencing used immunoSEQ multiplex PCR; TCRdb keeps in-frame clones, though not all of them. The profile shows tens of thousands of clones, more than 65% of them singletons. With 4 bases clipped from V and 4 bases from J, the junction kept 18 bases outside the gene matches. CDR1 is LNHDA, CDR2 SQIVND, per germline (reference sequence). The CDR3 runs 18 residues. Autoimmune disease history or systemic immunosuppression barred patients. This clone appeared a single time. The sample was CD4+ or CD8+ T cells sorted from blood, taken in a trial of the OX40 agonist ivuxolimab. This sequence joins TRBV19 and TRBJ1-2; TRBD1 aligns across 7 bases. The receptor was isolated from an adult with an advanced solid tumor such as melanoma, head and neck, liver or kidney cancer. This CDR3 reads CASSNIHTGGQLSYGYTF. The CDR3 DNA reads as TGTGCCAGTAGTAATATTCACACGGGGGGACAGCTATCCTATGGCTACACCTTC.